The 28 T cell receptor beta chains reported below all come from one sample, sequenced in a study of identical twins. TCRdb passed the 5' RACE reads through MiXCR, listing each CDR3 protein once. Among 690,000 or so distinct CDR3 sequences, approximately 6% were seen once, and the ten largest hold about 1.8%. Sequences were obtained from naive T cells sorted from blood. Receptors originate from a man younger than 30 in good health.

The chain recombines TRBV29-1 with TRBJ2-2; D remains unclear. Trimming removed 5 bases from V and 4 bases from J, with 11 bases in between. Germline V gives CDR1 SQVTM, CDR2 ANQGSEA. This CDR3 is 13 amino acids long. The DNA for the CDR3 is TGCAGCGTTAGAGAACGAACCACCGGGGAGCTGTTTTTT. Translating it yields CSVRERTTGELFF.

This clonotype was seen only once. CDR3 in DNA: TGTGCCAGCAGTCCCAAGGGGGGAGCGGGGCAAGAGACCCAGTACTTC. Its translation is CASSPKGGAGQETQYF. J is TRBJ2-5 and V is TRBV12-3 or TRBV12-4, with D possibly matching TRBD2 (7 bases). The CDR3 covers 16 residues. Trimming took off 5 bases at V and 2 bases at J, with 18 bases between the two ends.

This clonotype was found a few times. CDR3 nucleotides: TGTGCCAGCAGTCAGAGCGGGAGCCCAGAGACCCAGTACTTC. This sequence encodes CASSQSGSPETQYF. The gene calls are TRBV7-9 and TRBJ2-5; 8 nucleotides match TRBD2. The CDR3 has 14 amino acids. Trimming at V came to 6 bases and at J to 4 bases, leaving 7 bases not matched to a gene. Germline V gives CDR1 SEHNR, CDR2 FQNEAQ (reference sequence).

The V gene is TRBV28, the J gene TRBJ2-7; D tentatively fits TRBD1 or TRBD2 (5 bases each). The germline V gene encodes CDR1 MDHEN and CDR2 SYDVKM. V was trimmed by 4 bases and J by 8 bases, leaving 15 bases between them. The CDR3 runs to 13 residues. This CDR3 is CASSSGPLSQQYF. The CDR3, as DNA: TGTGCCAGCAGTTCGGGGCCCCTTAGTCAGCAGTACTTC.

This clonotype has at least ten counts. J is TRBJ1-2 and V is TRBV9, with D perhaps TRBD1 (6 bases). V was clipped by 3 bases and J by 8 bases, with 26 bases between them. Germline V gives CDR1 SGDLS, CDR2 YYNGEE. The CDR3 is 17 residues long. The CDR3 DNA follows: TGTGCCAGCAGCGGGCCCCGGGACAACTTACGGGGTCGAGGCTACACCTTC. Its translation: CASSGPRDNLRGRGYTF.

This clonotype occurred many times. The genes are TRBV10-3 and TRBJ2-7, with 10 positions matching TRBD2. V gave up 4 bases and J gave up 1 base; unmatched junction bases: 1. The CDR3 consists of 14 residues. Germline-derived CDR1 and CDR2 are ENHRY and SYGVKD. The CDR3 loop reads CAISVAGGSYEQYF. In nucleotides, the CDR3 is TGTGCCATCAGTGTAGCGGGAGGATCCTACGAGCAGTACTTC.

This clonotype was counted between two and nine times. A read error may produce the germline difference seen at one junction end. The chain carries TRBV20-1 and TRBJ1-1, with D unclear. The CDR3 has 9 amino acids. Germline CDR1 DFQATT, CDR2 SNEGSKA (reference sequence). The CDR3 reads CSANPGLFF. The CDR3 nucleotides read TGCAGTGCAAATCCGGGCCTCTTTTTT.

This clonotype was detected many times. The chain carries TRBV20-1 and TRBJ2-3, with 8 bases matching TRBD2. CDR3 length equals 17 residues. The V gene's germline CDR1 is DFQATT and CDR2 SNEGSKA (reference sequence). The J segment lost 0 bases and the V segment lost 3 bases, leaving 11 bases of the junction unmatched. The CDR3 nucleotides read TGCAGTGCTAGCTACCTGACTAGCGTCCGAAGCACAGATACGCAGTATTTT. Its protein product is CSASYLTSVRSTDTQYF.

Ten or more counts support this clonotype. This chain joins TRBV15 and TRBJ1-4; 10 bases match TRBD1. V was pared by 1 base and J by 6 bases, with 5 bases of the junction left unmatched. The CDR3 spans 16 residues. The germline V gene encodes CDR1 LNHNV and CDR2 YYDKDF (reference sequence). CDR3 amino acids: CATSRVAGTGDEKLFF. The CDR3 DNA reads as TGTGCCACCAGCAGAGTGGCCGGGACAGGGGATGAAAAACTGTTTTTT.

On this clonotype: One end of the junction varies from germline; a read error may be responsible. The chain recombines TRBV7-9 with TRBJ2-5; D gene uncertain. The V gene's germline CDR1 is SEHNR and CDR2 FQNEAQ (reference sequence). The CDR3 sequence is 10 residues long. The CDR3: CASSGETQCF. The DNA of the CDR3 is TGTGCCAGCAGCGGAGAGACCCAGTGCTTC.

The chain links TRBV6-5 to TRBJ1-6; 8 positions match TRBD1. This CDR3 is built from 15 residues. Germline CDR1 and CDR2: MNHEY and SVGAGI. The junction had 4 bases not matched to a gene; V was cut back by 0 bases and J by 9 bases. CDR3 amino acids: CASSYSQGASSPLHF. Here the CDR3 DNA reads TGTGCCAGCAGTTACTCCCAGGGGGCGAGTTCACCCCTCCACTTT.

This clonotype has a handful of counts. The V and J genes are TRBV29-1 and TRBJ2-2; D is perhaps TRBD1 (5 bases). This CDR3 is built from 14 residues. Per germline, CDR1 SQVTM and CDR2 ANQGSEA. V lost 3 bases to trimming and J lost 5 bases, with 13 bases between them. As DNA, the CDR3 is TGCAGCGTTGACGTCAGGGTGAAAACCGGGGAGCTGTTTTTT. It specifies CSVDVRVKTGELFF.

This clonotype was found many times. The V gene is TRBV20-1, the J gene TRBJ2-2; 16 bases map to TRBD2. The CDR3 consists of 18 residues. Germline V gene lookup returns CDR1 DFQATT and CDR2 SNEGSKA (reference sequence). Unmatched junction bases numbered 12, after V lost 4 bases and J lost 7 bases. The CDR3 here is CSAIPGLAGGQRGGELFF. CDR3 nucleotide sequence: TGCAGTGCTATCCCGGGACTAGCGGGAGGGCAACGGGGCGGGGAGCTGTTTTTT.

V and J are TRBV28 and TRBJ2-3; TRBD2 is a possible D gene (6 bases). V was trimmed by 5 bases and J by 5 bases, leaving 17 bases between them. The V gene's germline CDR1 is MDHEN and CDR2 SYDVKM. The CDR3 loop spans 15 amino acids. CDR3 nucleotide sequence: TGTGCCAGCAGTCCGGGCAGGAGGGTGGGAGATACGCAGTATTTT. Encoded protein: CASSPGRRVGDTQYF.

The chain combines TRBV6-2 or TRBV6-3 with TRBJ2-1; TRBD2 aligns across 9 bases. Per germline, CDR1 MNHEY and CDR2 SVGEGT. CDR3 length: 15 residues. The junction had 11 bases not matched to a gene; V was cut back by 7 bases and J by 7 bases. The CDR3 here is CASIHVAGGLNEQFF. The CDR3 DNA reads TGTGCCAGCATTCATGTGGCGGGAGGGCTAAATGAGCAGTTCTTC.

The genes are TRBV7-2 and TRBJ2-2, with D maybe TRBD1 (5 bases). Trimming cost V 6 bases and J 2 bases, with 10 bases left between them. CDR3 size: 14 residues. The V gene's germline CDR1 is SGHTA and CDR2 FQGNSA. This CDR3 is CASSATENTGELFF. The CDR3 coding sequence is TGTGCCAGCAGTGCGACAGAAAACACCGGGGAGCTGTTTTTT.

The rearrangement links TRBV7-2 to TRBJ2-5, with D tentatively TRBD2 (5 bases). The V end lost 5 bases, the J end lost 4 bases, and 17 bases lay between the germline ends. CDR3 size: 15 residues. Germline CDR1 reads SGHTA; CDR2 reads FQGNSA. Here the CDR3 DNA reads TGTGCCAGCAGCCACCCCCCCGGGAACGGAGAGACCCAGTACTTC. Translating gives CASSHPPGNGETQYF.

This clonotype was seen many times. This rearrangement joins TRBV25-1 to TRBJ2-3; 8 bases map to TRBD2. Germline trimming cut 1 base from V and 5 bases from J; bases unmatched to any gene: 11. Germline V gives CDR1 MGHDK, CDR2 SYGVNS. This CDR3 region has 17 residues. The CDR3 loop reads CASSESASGYKGDTQYF. Written as DNA, the CDR3 is TGTGCCAGCAGTGAATCGGCTAGCGGGTACAAAGGAGATACGCAGTATTTT.

The chain couples TRBV29-1 to TRBJ2-7; 9 bases map to TRBD1. The CDR3 is 13 amino acids. Trimming at V came to 7 bases and at J to 1 base, leaving 5 bases not matched to a gene. Germline CDR1 and CDR2: SQVTM and ANQGSEA. CDR3 bases: TGCAGCGGGGGGGACAGGGTGTCCTACGAGCAGTACTTC. Its protein is CSGGDRVSYEQYF.

The chain combines TRBV15 with TRBJ1-4, with D maybe TRBD1 (5 bases). The CDR3 length is 15 residues. From germline, CDR1 is LNHNV and CDR2 YYDKDF (reference sequence). V lost 2 bases and J lost 4, with 11 bases in between. CDR3: CATSRYGGNNEKLFF. The CDR3 DNA sequence: TGTGCCACCAGCAGATATGGGGGGAATAATGAAAAACTGTTTTTT.

The V and J genes are TRBV5-1 and TRBJ2-3; the match to TRBD2 covers 12 bases. This CDR3 has 16 amino acids. Unmatched junction bases numbered 1, after V lost 2 bases and J lost 0 bases. CDR1 and CDR2 (germline): SGHRS, YFSETQ. In nucleotides, the CDR3 is TGCGCCAGCAGCTTCGGACTAGCGGGAAGCACAGATACGCAGTATTTT. Its translation: CASSFGLAGSTDTQYF. Full variable domain (rest looked up from reference TRBV5-1 and TRBJ2-3): KAGVTQTPRYLIKTRGQQVTLSCSPISGHRSVSWYQQTPGQGLQFLFEYFSETQRNKGNFPGRFSGRQFSNSRSEMNVSTLELGDSALYLCASSFGLAGSTDTQYFGPGTRLTVL.

This clonotype was counted at least ten times. The V and J genes are TRBV29-1 and TRBJ2-7, with D unresolved. The CDR3 is 11 residues long. The V end lost 4 bases, the J end lost 2 bases, and 6 bases lay between the germline ends. Germline lookup yields CDR1 SQVTM and CDR2 ANQGSEA. Here the CDR3 DNA reads TGCAGCGTTGCCCCAACCTACGAGCAGTACTTC. Protein: CSVAPTYEQYF.

The rearrangement links TRBV7-6 to TRBJ2-7, with 7 bases lining up with TRBD1. Germline V gene lookup returns CDR1 SGHVS and CDR2 FNYEAQ. The CDR3 contains 15 residues. With 5 bases clipped from V and 2 bases from J, the junction kept 9 bases outside the gene matches. This chain's CDR3 is CASSPHGTVTYEQYF. DNA of the CDR3: TGTGCCAGCAGCCCCCACGGGACAGTGACCTACGAGCAGTACTTC.

The table lists this clonotype with a few counts. This chain connects TRBV15 to TRBJ1-1, with D unresolved. Between the trimmed V and J ends, which lost 0 bases and 3 bases, there was a span of 5 bases. Germline lookup yields CDR1 LNHNV and CDR2 YYDKDF (reference sequence). This CDR3 comprises 13 residues. CDR3 DNA sequence: TGTGCCACCAGCAGAGACAGAGACACTGAAGCTTTCTTT. Translation gives CATSRDRDTEAFF.

This rearrangement joins TRBV11-2 to TRBJ2-1, with TRBD2 matching over 9 bases. CDR3 size: 16 residues. CDR1 is SGHAT, CDR2 FQNNGV, per germline. With 6 bases clipped from V and 5 bases from J, the junction kept 11 bases outside the gene matches. The CDR3 sequence: CASREPGLAPNNEQFF. For the CDR3, the DNA is TGTGCCAGCAGAGAACCCGGACTAGCGCCTAACAATGAGCAGTTCTTC.

This clonotype has just one count. A much more abundant neighbour one base away suggests this may be a read error. The CDR3 ends on some other residue instead of the conserved phenylalanine or tryptophan, so this is likely a read error. The rearrangement links TRBV7-2 to TRBJ2-1; 9 positions match TRBD1. Losses at the gene ends were 6 bases for V and 4 bases for J; bases not matched to a gene: 7. The CDR3 covers 15 residues. The germline gives CDR1 SGHTA, CDR2 FQGNSA. In DNA, the CDR3 is TGTGCCAGCAGACTCGACAGGGGGACGTACAATGAGCAGTTCCTC. It is translated as CASRLDRGTYNEQFL.

This clonotype was seen only a few times. The gene calls are TRBV7-9 and TRBJ1-2; unclear D gene. The V and J ends lost 2 bases and 7 bases respectively, with 11 bases between them. The germline CDR1 and CDR2 sequences are SEHNR and FQNEAQ (reference sequence). The CDR3 has 13 residues. In DNA, the CDR3 is TGTGCCAGCAGCTTATCCGAATCCATTGGCTACACCTTC. It is translated as CASSLSESIGYTF.

This clonotype was seen more than once but under ten times. This chain connects TRBV7-7 to TRBJ2-5; 7 nucleotides agree with TRBD1. The CDR3 totals 15 residues. The germline V gene has CDR1 SSHAT and CDR2 FNYEAQ (reference sequence). The V gene end was trimmed by 3 bases and the J gene end by 5 bases; junction bases not matched to a gene: 9. The CDR3 is CASSFQTGTGETQYF. The CDR3 DNA is TGTGCCAGCAGCTTTCAGACAGGGACGGGGGAGACCCAGTACTTC.